The TCR beta chain described here comes from a study of T cells in Graves' hyperthyroidism and ophthalmopathy. Study-wide findings and caveats: Ophthalmopathy, which appeared later, was predicted by the model a median roughly 6.5 months before onset.

V dropped 5 bases and J dropped 0 bases, with 14 bases sitting between them. This CDR3 is built from 16 residues. The CDR3 regions of TCR beta were amplified from RNA transcripts. Carried out on the TCR CDR3, a first-round RT-PCR used the HTBI primer set. TCRdb ran MiXCR on the multiplex PCR reads and lists one entry per CDR3 protein. The table shows 280,000 or so distinct CDR3 sequences, with over 12% occurring only once. Ten or more counts support this clonotype. Its target is not known. Material for sequencing was blood. The chain recombines TRBV12-3 or TRBV12-4 with TRBJ1-5; no clear D gene. The TCR originated in a woman aged 50 to 60 with Graves' hyperthyroidism that later progressed to Graves' ophthalmopathy. The DNA of the CDR3 is TGTGCCAGCAGTCCTCAGACGGCGTATAGCAATCAGCCCCAGCATTTT. Encoded protein: CASSPQTAYSNQPQHF.